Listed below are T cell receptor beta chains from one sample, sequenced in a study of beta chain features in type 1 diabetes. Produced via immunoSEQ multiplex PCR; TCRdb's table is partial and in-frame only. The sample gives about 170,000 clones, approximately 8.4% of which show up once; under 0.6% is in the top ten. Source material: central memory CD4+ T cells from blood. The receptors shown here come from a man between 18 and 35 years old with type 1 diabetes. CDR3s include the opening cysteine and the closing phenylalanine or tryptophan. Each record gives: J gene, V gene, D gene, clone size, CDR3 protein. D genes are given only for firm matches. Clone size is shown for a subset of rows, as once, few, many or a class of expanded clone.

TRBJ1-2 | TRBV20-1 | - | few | CSVGLYGYTF
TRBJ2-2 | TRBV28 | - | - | CASTAVLAVGELFF
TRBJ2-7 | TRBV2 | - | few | CASSEIGTRGVYEQYF
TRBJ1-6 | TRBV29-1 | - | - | CSVDSGSPLHF
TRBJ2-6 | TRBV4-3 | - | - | CASSQDRRSSGANVLTF
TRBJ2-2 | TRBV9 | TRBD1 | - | CASSVRTGAGTGELFF
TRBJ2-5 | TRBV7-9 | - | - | CASSLRGETQYF
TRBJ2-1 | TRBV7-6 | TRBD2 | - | CASSLGLAGEQFF
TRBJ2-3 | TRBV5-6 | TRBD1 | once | CASSRQGNTDTQYF
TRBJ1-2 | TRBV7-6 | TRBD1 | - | CASIEITGVGDYGYTF
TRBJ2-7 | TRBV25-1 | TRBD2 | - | CASSPHGGTHEQYF
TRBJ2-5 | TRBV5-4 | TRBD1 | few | CASSLQGAVETQYF
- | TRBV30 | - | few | CAWSVLGLSSYEQYF
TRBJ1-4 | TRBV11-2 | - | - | CASSPQGRGEKLFF
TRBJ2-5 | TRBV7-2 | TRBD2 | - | CASSFLAGGPGQETQYF
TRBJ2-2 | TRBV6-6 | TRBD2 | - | CASSYQAGGPGELFF
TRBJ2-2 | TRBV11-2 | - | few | CASSLDRGELFF
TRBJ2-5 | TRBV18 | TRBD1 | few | CASSPQQGEETQYF
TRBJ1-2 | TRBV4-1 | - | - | CASSQDGNNYGYTF
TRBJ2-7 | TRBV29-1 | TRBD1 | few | CSVTGGYEQYF
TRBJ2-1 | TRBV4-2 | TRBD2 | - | CASSQTSGPYNEQFF
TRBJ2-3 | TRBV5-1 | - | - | CASSLRVGGDTQYF
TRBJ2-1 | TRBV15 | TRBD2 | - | CATSTRTSGRNEQFF